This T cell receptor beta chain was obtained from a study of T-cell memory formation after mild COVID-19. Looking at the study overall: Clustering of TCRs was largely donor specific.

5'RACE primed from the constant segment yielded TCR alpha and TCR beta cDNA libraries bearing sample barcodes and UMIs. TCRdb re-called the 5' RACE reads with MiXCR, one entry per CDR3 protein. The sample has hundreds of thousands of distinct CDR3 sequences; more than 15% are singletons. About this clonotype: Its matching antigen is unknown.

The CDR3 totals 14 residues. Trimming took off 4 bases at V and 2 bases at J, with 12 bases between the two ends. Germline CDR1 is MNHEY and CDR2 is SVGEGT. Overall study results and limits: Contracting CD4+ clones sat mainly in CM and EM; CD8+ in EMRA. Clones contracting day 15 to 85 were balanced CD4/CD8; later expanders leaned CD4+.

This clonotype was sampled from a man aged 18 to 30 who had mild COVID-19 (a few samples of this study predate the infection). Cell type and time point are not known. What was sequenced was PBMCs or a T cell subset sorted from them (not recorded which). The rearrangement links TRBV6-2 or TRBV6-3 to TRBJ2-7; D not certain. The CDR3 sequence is CASSSPPYTYEQYF. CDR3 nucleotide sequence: TGTGCCAGCAGTTCTCCCCCTTATACCTACGAGCAGTACTTC.